This record concerns one T cell receptor (beta chain) sequence. Its recognized antigen is unknown. Per-nucleotide qualities are absent, and no much larger clonotype sits a single base away. Collaborating institutions collected whole blood in K2EDTA tubes following their own protocols. Collaborator samples were shipped for TCRbeta analysis as frozen whole blood, isolated PBMCs, or DNA extracted from either sample type. Reading the germline V gene gives CDR1 SNHLY and CDR2 FYNNEI. Spanning cysteine to phenylalanine, the CDR3 consists of 13 amino acids. Only the CDR3 DNA is retained, 39 bases long and in frame from the first base. The V end gives up 10 bases and the J end 10 bases, leaving 7 bases in the junction not matched to a gene. TCRbeta CDR3 regions were amplified from genomic DNA by means of the immunoSEQ Assay, a bias-controlled multiplex PCR. The source study handled its data this way. The number of nucleated cells in each sample was estimated by amplification of reference gene primers within the assay. To quantify the absolute abundance of each unique TCRbeta CDR3 rearrangement, sequence reads were collapsed and filtered. For each sample, productive Simpson clonality was calculated as the square root of Simpson's diversity index across productive rearrangements. In its TCRdb copy, this immuneACCESS table keeps in-frame sequences only and misses some clones. Where compared with another copy, unresolved V genes explain less than half of these, and the others have no known cause. The V and J calls and clone size are taken from that table; D and trimming were inferred from the DNA. The sample records about 74,000 clones, around 90% of which are singletons. Of the sample, approximately 1.9% is held by the ten largest clones.

The data originate from a study of blood T cell repertoires in COVID-19 (dated by TCRdb to between 2020 and 2021). Study-level background: The collaborator samples originated in the United States, Italy and Spain and spanned the acute and convalescent phases of COVID-19. The material from the prospective study consisted of cDNA or gDNA derived from T cells, B-cell-depleted T cells, or PBMCs. The dataset comprised deeply sampled blood TCRbeta repertoires from subjects exposed to, actively infected with, or recovered from COVID-19. A freely available public database, intended as a resource for researchers studying the immune response to SARS-CoV-2, is where the repertoires were released. Samples were obtained from the ongoing ImmuneRACE study (first 160 participants) and from approximately 1,200 subjects provided by 6 global collaborators. Sample metadata almost always included a de-identified subject ID, COVID-19 status, age in years and sex. Where available, HLA class I and class II types were obtained from metadata supplied by the sample provider rather than from assay-based typing.

Overall study results and their limits: How much clinical and demographic metadata was included differed by source and by participant, and the metadata was provided uncurated.

The sample consisted of peripheral blood. The chain joins TRBV2 to TRBJ1-6, and TRBD1 aligns with 10 junction nucleotides. This sequence was found in a woman over 75 with active or convalescent COVID-19. DNA sequence: TGTGCCACCTCCGGGACAGGGGTCTCACCCCTCCACTTT. The resulting protein is CATSGTGVSPLHF.